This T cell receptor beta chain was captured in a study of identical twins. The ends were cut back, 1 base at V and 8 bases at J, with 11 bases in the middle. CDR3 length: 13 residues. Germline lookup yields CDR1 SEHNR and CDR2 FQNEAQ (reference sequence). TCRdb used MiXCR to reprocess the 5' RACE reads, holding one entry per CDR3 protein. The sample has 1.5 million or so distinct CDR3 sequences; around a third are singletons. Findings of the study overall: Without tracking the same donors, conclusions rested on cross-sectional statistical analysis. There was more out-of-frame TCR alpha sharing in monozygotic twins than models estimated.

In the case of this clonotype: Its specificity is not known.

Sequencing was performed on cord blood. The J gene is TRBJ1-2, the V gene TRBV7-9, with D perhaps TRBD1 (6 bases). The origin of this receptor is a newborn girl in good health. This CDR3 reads CASSLDGGRGYTF. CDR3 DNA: TGTGCCAGCAGCTTAGATGGGGGGCGAGGCTACACCTTC.